This T cell receptor beta chain was sequenced in a study of T cells in Graves' hyperthyroidism and ophthalmopathy. With 3 bases clipped from V and 2 bases from J, the junction kept 2 bases outside the gene matches. Germline CDR1 and CDR2: MGHRA and YSYEKL. This CDR3 region has 16 residues. Researchers amplified the TCR beta CDR3 regions from RNA transcripts. Carried out on the TCR CDR3, a first-round RT-PCR used the HTBI primer set. One entry per CDR3 protein, called by TCRdb with MiXCR from the multiplex PCR reads. In the table there are 300,000 to 450,000 distinct CDR3 sequences, about 14% of which are singletons.

This TCR derives from a woman younger than 45 with Graves' ophthalmopathy. The chain employs TRBV4-1 and TRBJ2-3, with TRBD2 matching over 13 bases. Sequenced: blood. The CDR3 DNA sequence: TGCGCCAGCAGCCAGGGACTAGCGGGGAACACAGATACGCAGTATTTT. Protein product: CASSQGLAGNTDTQYF.